The source of this T cell receptor (beta chain) is a study of shared clonotypes between healthy human individuals. Overall study results and limits: For naive CD4 cells, roughly 5% of clonotypes were shared across a few donors. Relative to their counterparts shared across all four donors, non-shared clonotypes exhibited diminished generation probabilities.

As originally analysed: Owing to the provision of junction-only sequences devoid of quality scores by immunoSEQ, filtering differed. The method was immunoSEQ multiplex PCR; TCRdb's version includes in-frame clones alone and lacks a portion of them. For V, J and clone size, that table is used; D and trimming come from the DNA. The sample lists millions of clones; more than 90% were seen once. With regard to this clone: Antigen specificity is unknown.

V was clipped by 7 bases and J by 3 bases, with 13 bases between them. The length of the CDR3 is 14 residues. Germline CDR1 and CDR2: SEHNR and FQNEAQ (reference sequence). The gene calls are TRBV7-9 and TRBJ2-1, with a weak D call TRBD2 (6 bases). The source is a man between 18 and 29 years old in good health. The material sequenced was naive CD4+ T cells sorted from blood. Subset noted: CD45RA+ positively selected. CDR3: CASTRGSDYNEQFF. The CDR3 nucleotides read TGTGCCAGCACCCGGGGGAGCGACTACAATGAGCAGTTCTTC.